This passage covers 17 T cell receptor beta chains from one sample sequenced in a study of blood T cell repertoires in COVID-19. Generated by immunoSEQ multiplex PCR, the TCRdb table keeps only in-frame clones and is missing some. Seen here are over 100,000 clones, roughly 88% observed once, and the top ten hold less than 8%. Sequencing was carried out using peripheral blood. These receptors were taken from an elderly woman with active or convalescent COVID-19.

The gene calls are TRBV11-2 and TRBJ2-7; 7 bases align to TRBD1. With 3 bases clipped from V and 0 bases from J, the junction kept 5 bases outside the gene matches. This CDR3 has 15 amino acids. CDR1 and CDR2 from the germline V gene are SGHAT and FQNNGV. In nucleotides, the CDR3 is TGTGCCAGCAGCTTCGCCAGGGGGTCCTCCTACGAGCAGTACTTC. Encoded protein: CASSFARGSSYEQYF.

This clone came up once. V is TRBV7-8 and J is TRBJ2-7, with 7 nucleotides matching TRBD2. The V gene end was trimmed by 5 bases and the J gene end by 4 bases; junction bases not matched to a gene: 8. CDR3 size: 14 residues. Germline CDR1 is SGHVS and CDR2 is FQNEAQ. The DNA for the CDR3 is TGTGCCAGCAGCCCTGGGGATAGCGGGTACGAGCAGTACTTC. It is translated as CASSPGDSGYEQYF.

This chain joins TRBV5-6 and TRBJ2-5; 9 nucleotides align to TRBD1. The CDR3 covers 17 residues. V trimming: 4 bases; J trimming: 2 bases; junction bases outside the gene matches: 12. Germline loops: CDR1 SGHDT, CDR2 YYEEEE. Here the CDR3 reads CASSRGQGSIYQETQYF. In DNA, the CDR3 is TGTGCCAGCAGCAGGGGACAGGGCTCCATCTATCAAGAGACCCAGTACTTC.

The rearrangement links TRBV28 to TRBJ1-5, with D tentatively TRBD1 (5 bases). V was trimmed by 3 bases and J by 3 bases, leaving 15 bases between them. The CDR3 sequence is 16 residues long. CDR1 and CDR2 (germline): MDHEN, SYDVKM. The DNA for the CDR3 is TGTGCCAGCAGTTTCGGGCTGGCAGGGTCCAATCAGCCCCAGCATTTT. Its protein is CASSFGLAGSNQPQHF.

This chain connects TRBV7-9 to TRBJ2-7; TRBD2 matches at 8 bases. The trim removed 5 bases at V and 2 bases at J, leaving 5 bases unmatched. Germline assignment: CDR1 SEHNR and CDR2 FQNEAQ (reference sequence). The CDR3 has 14 residues. CDR3 DNA sequence: TGTGCCAGCAGCCCCACAGCGGGAGCCTACGAGCAGTACTTC. This codes for CASSPTAGAYEQYF.

The rearrangement joins TRBV5-1 to TRBJ2-1, with a tentative D call TRBD2 (6 bases). V shed 9 bases and J shed 9 bases, with 22 bases lying between them. The CDR3 has 14 residues. CDR1 is SGHRS and CDR2 is YFSETQ in the germline V gene. In DNA form, the CDR3 reads TGCGCCATCATCCGGGACGGGAGTGAAGGTGAGCAGTTCTTC. This gives the protein CAIIRDGSEGEQFF.

This sequence joins TRBV14 and TRBJ2-1; 8 bases map to TRBD1. The germline V gene has CDR1 SGHDN and CDR2 FVKESK. The CDR3 is made up of 16 amino acids. Unmatched junction bases numbered 12, after V lost 3 bases and J lost 8 bases. The DNA for the CDR3 is TGTGCCAGCAGCCACCCATTCGGACAGGGTAGCCATGAGCAGTTCTTC. Translating gives CASSHPFGQGSHEQFF.

This chain uses TRBV6-2 or TRBV6-3 with TRBJ1-5; 8 bases are shared with TRBD1. Germline trimming cut 4 bases from V and 2 bases from J; bases unmatched to any gene: 1. This CDR3 has 14 residues. Germline lookup yields CDR1 MNHEY and CDR2 SVGEGT. The CDR3 is CASSSQGGNQPQHF. DNA of the CDR3: TGTGCCAGCAGTTCACAGGGGGGCAATCAGCCCCAGCATTTT.

The V call is TRBV4-2, the J call TRBJ2-5, with 8 bases matching TRBD2. CDR1 and CDR2 from the germline V gene are LGHNA and YNFKEQ. This CDR3 is built from 19 residues. V shed 0 bases and J 5 bases; nucleotides not matched to a gene: 17. The CDR3 region is CASSQEWGKEAGVLETQYF. Here the CDR3 DNA reads TGTGCCAGCAGCCAAGAGTGGGGAAAAGAAGCGGGAGTCTTGGAGACCCAGTACTTC.

The V gene is TRBV19, the J gene TRBJ1-5, with TRBD1 identical over 8 bases. V was pared by 7 bases and J by 1 base, with 3 bases of the junction left unmatched. The length of the CDR3 is 14 residues. CDR1 is LNHDA, CDR2 SQIVND, per germline (reference sequence). The CDR3 bases are TGTGCCAGTAACAGACAGGGGAGCAATCAGCCCCAGCATTTT. Translation: CASNRQGSNQPQHF.

This chain joins TRBV21-1 and TRBJ2-2; the table calls TRBD1, which could not be checked here. TRBV21-1 is reported as a pseudogene. The CDR3 has 16 residues. The CDR3 sequence: CASSKVGHTNTGELFF. CDR3 nucleotides: TGTGCCAGCAGCAAAGTTGGGCATACGAACACCGGGGAGCTGTTTTTT.

The chain links TRBV5-4 to TRBJ1-2; a weak D match, TRBD1 (6 bases). The germline gives CDR1 SGHNT, CDR2 YYREEE (reference sequence). CDR3 length equals 17 residues. Trimming took 3 bases from V and 0 from J, leaving 18 bases between them. CDR3 in DNA: TGTGCCAGCAGCTACCAGATTGGGGGGGCCGCTAACTATGGCTACACCTTC. Translating it yields CASSYQIGGAANYGYTF. Full variable domain (remainder filled in from reference TRBV5-4 and TRBJ1-2): ETGVTQSPTHLIKTRGQQVTLRCSSQSGHNTVSWYQQALGQGPQFIFQYYREEENGRGNFPPRFSGLQFPNYSSELNVNALELDDSALYLCASSYQIGGAANYGYTFGSGTRLTVV.

The chain couples TRBV7-6 to TRBJ2-3, with 9 bases that match TRBD2. The V and J ends lost 5 bases and 2 bases, in that order; junction bases with no gene match: 5. Germline V gene lookup returns CDR1 SGHVS and CDR2 FNYEAQ. CDR3 length equals 15 residues. CDR3 loop: CASSPSGTPTDTQYF. The CDR3 bases are TGTGCCAGCAGCCCTAGCGGGACTCCCACAGATACGCAGTATTTT.

This chain joins TRBV19 and TRBJ2-7; a weak D match, TRBD2 (7 bases). The CDR3 contains 15 residues. Germline V gene data show CDR1 as LNHDA and CDR2 as SQIVND (reference sequence). Trimming cost V 4 bases and J 5 bases, with 18 bases left between them. The CDR3 region is CASSRGRGGGHEQYF. The CDR3 DNA is TGTGCCAGTAGTAGGGGACGCGGCGGGGGCCACGAGCAGTACTTC.

The J gene is TRBJ2-1, the V gene TRBV7-8; 10 bases map to TRBD2. There are 17 residues in the CDR3. V shed 2 bases, J shed 1 base, and the junction held 5 bases outside the gene matches. From germline, CDR1 is SGHVS and CDR2 FQNEAQ. This CDR3 reads CASSLRVAGGSYNEQFF. In DNA form, the CDR3 reads TGTGCCAGCAGCTTAAGGGTAGCGGGAGGATCCTACAATGAGCAGTTCTTC.

This chain links TRBV7-3 with TRBJ2-1; TRBD2 aligns across 14 bases. Germline CDR1 and CDR2: SGHTA and FQGTGA. The CDR3 spans 17 residues. J gave up 6 bases and V 5 bases, and 9 bases lay outside the gene matches. CDR3 in amino acids: CASSRYFGTSGSNEQFF. CDR3 sequence (DNA): TGTGCCAGCAGCAGATACTTCGGGACTAGCGGGAGCAATGAGCAGTTCTTC.

The chain combines TRBV5-1 with TRBJ2-2; possible D gene TRBD1, 5 bases. The germline V gene has CDR1 SGHRS and CDR2 YFSETQ. The CDR3 has 15 residues. V lost 6 bases and J 0 bases, leaving 12 bases between the germline ends. The DNA of the CDR3 is TGCGCCAGCAAAACGACAGCCACGAACACCGGGGAGCTGTTTTTT. Encoded protein: CASKTTATNTGELFF.